The clone carrying this TCR beta chain was seen at least ten times. No antigen is known for it. This sample was included in a study of response to subunit inactivated influenza vaccine. Whole-study results and caveats: Authors suggested seasonal influenza vaccinations each recruit few new T cells.

TCRdb processed the RT-PCR reads anew with MiXCR; each CDR3 protein has one entry. The table records more than 400,000 distinct CDR3 sequences, roughly 7.9% of them present only once. The CDR3 has 15 amino acids. CDR1 is SGHRS and CDR2 is YFSETQ in the germline V gene. Trimming shortened V by 4 bases and J by 0 bases, and 8 bases separated the two germline ends. The chain has TRBV5-1 and TRBJ2-6, with D unclear. This specimen consisted of PBMCs from blood, obtained less than 30 months after vaccination. The origin of this receptor is a man aged 45 to 70 who received an inactivated influenza vaccine. For the CDR3, the DNA is TGCGCCAGCAGCCCGGACGTCTCTGGGGCCAACGTCCTGACTTTC. It codes for CASSPDVSGANVLTF.